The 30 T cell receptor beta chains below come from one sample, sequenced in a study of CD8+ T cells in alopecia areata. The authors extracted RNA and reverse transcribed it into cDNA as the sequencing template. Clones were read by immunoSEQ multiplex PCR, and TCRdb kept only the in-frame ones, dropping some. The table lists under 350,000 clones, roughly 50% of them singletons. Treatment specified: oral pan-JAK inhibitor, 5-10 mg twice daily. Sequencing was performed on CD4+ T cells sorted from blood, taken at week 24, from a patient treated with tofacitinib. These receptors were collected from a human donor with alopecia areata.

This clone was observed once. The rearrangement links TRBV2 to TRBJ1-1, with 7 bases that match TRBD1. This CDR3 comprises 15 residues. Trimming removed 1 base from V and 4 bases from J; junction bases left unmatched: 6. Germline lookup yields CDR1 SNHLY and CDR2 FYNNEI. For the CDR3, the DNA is TGTGCCAGCAGTGAAGAGACAGGGTTGATCACTGAAGCTTTCTTT. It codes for CASSEETGLITEAFF.

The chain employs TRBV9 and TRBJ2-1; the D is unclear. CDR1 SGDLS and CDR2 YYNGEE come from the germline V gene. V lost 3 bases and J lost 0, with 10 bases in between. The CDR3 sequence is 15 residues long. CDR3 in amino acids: CASSAGLGSYNEQFF. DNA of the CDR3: TGTGCCAGCAGCGCCGGGCTAGGCTCCTACAATGAGCAGTTCTTC.

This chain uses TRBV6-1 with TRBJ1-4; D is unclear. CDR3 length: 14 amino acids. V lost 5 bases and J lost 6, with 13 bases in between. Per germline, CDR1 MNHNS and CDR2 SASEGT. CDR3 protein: CASSPRTPDEKLFF. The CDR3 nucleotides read TGTGCCAGCAGTCCCAGGACGCCGGATGAAAAACTGTTTTTT.

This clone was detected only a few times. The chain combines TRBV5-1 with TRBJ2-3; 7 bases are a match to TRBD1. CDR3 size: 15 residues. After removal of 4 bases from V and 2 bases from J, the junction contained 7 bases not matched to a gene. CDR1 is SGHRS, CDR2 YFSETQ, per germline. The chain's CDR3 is CASSTGQIVTDTQYF. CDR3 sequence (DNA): TGCGCCAGCAGCACGGGACAGATAGTCACAGATACGCAGTATTTT.

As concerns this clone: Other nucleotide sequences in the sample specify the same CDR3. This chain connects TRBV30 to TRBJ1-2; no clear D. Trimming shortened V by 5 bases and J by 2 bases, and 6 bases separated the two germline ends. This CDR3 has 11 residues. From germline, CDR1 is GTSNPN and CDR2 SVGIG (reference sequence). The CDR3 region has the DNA TGTGCCTGGTCGGGCAACTATGGCTACACCTTC. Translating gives CAWSGNYGYTF.

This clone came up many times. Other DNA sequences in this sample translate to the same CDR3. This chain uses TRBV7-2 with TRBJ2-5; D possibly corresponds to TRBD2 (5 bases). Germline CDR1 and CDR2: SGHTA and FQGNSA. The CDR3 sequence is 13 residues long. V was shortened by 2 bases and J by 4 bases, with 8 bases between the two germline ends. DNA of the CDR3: TGTGCCAGCAGCTTATCACTAGGAGAGACCCAGTACTTC. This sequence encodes CASSLSLGETQYF. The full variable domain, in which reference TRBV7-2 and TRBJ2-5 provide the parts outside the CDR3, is GAGVSQSPSNKVTEKGKDVELRCDPISGHTALYWYRQSLGQGLEFLIYFQGNSAPDKSGLPSDRFSAERTGGSVSTLTIQRTQQEDSAVYLCASSLSLGETQYFGPGTRLLVL.

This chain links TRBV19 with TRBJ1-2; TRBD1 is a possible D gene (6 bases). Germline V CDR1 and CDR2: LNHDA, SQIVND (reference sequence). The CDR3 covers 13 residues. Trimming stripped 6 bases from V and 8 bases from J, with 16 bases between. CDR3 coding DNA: TGTGCCAGTAGCCTAATTCATGGGGGCGGCTACACCTTC. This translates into CASSLIHGGGYTF.

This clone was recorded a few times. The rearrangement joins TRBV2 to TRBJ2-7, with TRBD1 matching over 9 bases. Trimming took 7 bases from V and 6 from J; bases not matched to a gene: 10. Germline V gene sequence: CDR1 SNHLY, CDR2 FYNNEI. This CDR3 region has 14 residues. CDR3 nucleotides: TGTGCCAGCAACCTACCGGGACAGGGATCCGAGCAGTACTTC. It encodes CASNLPGQGSEQYF. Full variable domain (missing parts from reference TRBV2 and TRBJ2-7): EPEVTQTPSHQVTQMGQEVILRCVPISNHLYFYWYRQILGQKVEFLVSFYNNEISEKSEIFDDQFSVERPDGSNFTLKIRSTKLEDSAMYFCASNLPGQGSEQYFGPGTRLTVT.

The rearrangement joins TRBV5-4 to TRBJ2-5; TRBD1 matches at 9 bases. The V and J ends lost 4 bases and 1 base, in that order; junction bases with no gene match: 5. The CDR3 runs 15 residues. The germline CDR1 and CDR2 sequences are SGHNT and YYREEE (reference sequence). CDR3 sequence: CASSRRDRAQETQYF. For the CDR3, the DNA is TGTGCCAGCAGCCGCCGGGACAGGGCCCAAGAGACCCAGTACTTC.

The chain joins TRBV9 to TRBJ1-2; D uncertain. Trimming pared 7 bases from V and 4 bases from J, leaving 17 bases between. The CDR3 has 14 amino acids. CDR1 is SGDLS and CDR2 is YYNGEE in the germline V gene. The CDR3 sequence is CASSDPVHIYGYTF. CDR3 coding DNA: TGTGCCAGCTCAGACCCCGTGCACATCTATGGCTACACCTTC.

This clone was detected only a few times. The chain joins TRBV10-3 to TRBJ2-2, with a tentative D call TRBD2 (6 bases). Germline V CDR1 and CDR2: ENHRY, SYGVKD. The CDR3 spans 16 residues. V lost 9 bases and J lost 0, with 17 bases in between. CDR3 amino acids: CAIGAGGAANTGELFF. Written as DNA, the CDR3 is TGTGCCATAGGGGCAGGCGGGGCCGCGAACACCGGGGAGCTGTTTTTT.

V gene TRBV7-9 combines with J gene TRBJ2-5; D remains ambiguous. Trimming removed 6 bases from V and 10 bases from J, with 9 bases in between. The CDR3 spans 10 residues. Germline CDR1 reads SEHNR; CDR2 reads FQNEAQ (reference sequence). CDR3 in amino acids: CASRLGIQYF. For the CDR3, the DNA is TGTGCCAGCAGATTGGGAATCCAGTACTTC.

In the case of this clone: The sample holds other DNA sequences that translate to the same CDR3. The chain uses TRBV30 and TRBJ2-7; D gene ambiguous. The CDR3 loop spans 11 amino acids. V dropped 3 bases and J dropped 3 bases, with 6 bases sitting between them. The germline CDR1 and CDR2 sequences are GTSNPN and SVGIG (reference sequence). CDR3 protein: CAWSRDYEQYF. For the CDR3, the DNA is TGTGCCTGGAGCCGTGACTACGAGCAGTACTTC. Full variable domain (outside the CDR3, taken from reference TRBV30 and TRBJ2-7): SQTIHQWPATLVQPVGSPLSLECTVEGTSNPNLYWYRQAAGRGLQLLFYSVGIGQISSEVPQNLSASRPQDRQFILSSKKLLLSDSGFYLCAWSRDYEQYFGPGTRLTVT.

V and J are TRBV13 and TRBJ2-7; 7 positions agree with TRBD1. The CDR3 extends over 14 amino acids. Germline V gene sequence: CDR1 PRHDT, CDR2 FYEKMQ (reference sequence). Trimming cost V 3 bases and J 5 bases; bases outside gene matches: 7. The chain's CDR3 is CASSFRQGVNEQYF. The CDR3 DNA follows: TGTGCCAGCAGCTTCCGACAGGGTGTCAACGAGCAGTACTTC. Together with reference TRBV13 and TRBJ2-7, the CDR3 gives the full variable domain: AAGVIQSPRHLIKEKRETATLKCYPIPRHDTVYWYQQGPGQDPQFLISFYEKMQSDKGSIPDRFSAQQFSDYHSELNMSSLELGDSALYFCASSFRQGVNEQYFGPGTRLTVT.

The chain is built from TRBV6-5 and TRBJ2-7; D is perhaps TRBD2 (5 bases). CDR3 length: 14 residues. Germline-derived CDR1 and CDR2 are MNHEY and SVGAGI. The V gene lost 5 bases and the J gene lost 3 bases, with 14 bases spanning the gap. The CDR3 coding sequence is TGTGCCAGCAGTCTCGGAAGCCGGGGCTACGAGCAGTACTTC. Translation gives CASSLGSRGYEQYF.

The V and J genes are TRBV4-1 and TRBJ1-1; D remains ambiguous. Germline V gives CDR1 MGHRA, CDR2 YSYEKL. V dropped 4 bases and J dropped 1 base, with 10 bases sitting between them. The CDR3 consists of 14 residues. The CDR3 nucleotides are TGCGCCAGCAGCCTTTGGGCCAGGAACACTGAAGCTTTCTTT. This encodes CASSLWARNTEAFF.

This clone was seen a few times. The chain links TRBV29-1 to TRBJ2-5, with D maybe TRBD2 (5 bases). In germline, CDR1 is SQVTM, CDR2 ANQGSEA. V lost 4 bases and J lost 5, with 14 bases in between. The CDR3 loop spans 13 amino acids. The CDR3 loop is CSVGGLEGETQYF. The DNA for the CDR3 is TGCAGCGTTGGAGGGCTAGAAGGCGAGACCCAGTACTTC.

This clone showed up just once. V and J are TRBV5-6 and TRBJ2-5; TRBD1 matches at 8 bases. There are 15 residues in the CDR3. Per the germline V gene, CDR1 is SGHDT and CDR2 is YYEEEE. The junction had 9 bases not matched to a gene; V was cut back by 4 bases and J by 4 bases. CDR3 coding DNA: TGTGCCAGCAGCCTAAGGACAGGGACGGGAGAGACCCAGTACTTC. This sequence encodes CASSLRTGTGETQYF.

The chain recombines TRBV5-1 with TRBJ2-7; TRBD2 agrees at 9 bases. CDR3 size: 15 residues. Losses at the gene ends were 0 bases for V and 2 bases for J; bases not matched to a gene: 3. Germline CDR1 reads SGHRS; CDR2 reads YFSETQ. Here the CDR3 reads CASSLEGTSTYEQYF. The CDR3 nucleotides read TGCGCCAGCAGCTTGGAAGGGACTAGCACCTACGAGCAGTACTTC. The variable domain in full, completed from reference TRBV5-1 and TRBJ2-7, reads KAGVTQTPRYLIKTRGQQVTLSCSPISGHRSVSWYQQTPGQGLQFLFEYFSETQRNKGNFPGRFSGRQFSNSRSEMNVSTLELGDSALYLCASSLEGTSTYEQYFGPGTRLTVT.

The CDR3 DNA sequence: TGTGCCTGGAGGGACCTGTTGAGGTATAATGAGCAGTTCTTC. Translated, it gives CAWRDLLRYNEQFF. This chain uses TRBV30 with TRBJ2-1; D is unclear. The CDR3 totals 14 residues. The V end was cut by 3 bases, the J end by 7 bases, with 16 bases between. CDR1 GTSNPN and CDR2 SVGIG come from the germline V gene (reference sequence).

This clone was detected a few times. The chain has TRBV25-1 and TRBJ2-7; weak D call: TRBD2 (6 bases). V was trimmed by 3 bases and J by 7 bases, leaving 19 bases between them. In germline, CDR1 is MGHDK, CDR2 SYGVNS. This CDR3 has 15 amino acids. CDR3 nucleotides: TGTGCCAGCAGTGATCCAACTCGGGGGAGCAGGGAGCAGTACTTC. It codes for CASSDPTRGSREQYF.

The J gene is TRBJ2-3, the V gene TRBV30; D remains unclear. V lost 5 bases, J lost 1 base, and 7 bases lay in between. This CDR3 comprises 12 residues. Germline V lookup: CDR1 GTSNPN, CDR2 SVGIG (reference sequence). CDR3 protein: CAWLLGTDTQYF. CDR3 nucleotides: TGTGCCTGGTTACTGGGCACAGATACGCAGTATTTT.

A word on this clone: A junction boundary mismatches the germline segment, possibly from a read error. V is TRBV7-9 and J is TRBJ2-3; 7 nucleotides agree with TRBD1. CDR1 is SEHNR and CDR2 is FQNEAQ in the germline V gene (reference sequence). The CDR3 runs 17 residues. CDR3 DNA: TGTGCCAGCAGCCTAGCTCGAGGGACAGAGGGGGCAGATACGCAGTATTTT. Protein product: CASSLARGTEGADTQYF.

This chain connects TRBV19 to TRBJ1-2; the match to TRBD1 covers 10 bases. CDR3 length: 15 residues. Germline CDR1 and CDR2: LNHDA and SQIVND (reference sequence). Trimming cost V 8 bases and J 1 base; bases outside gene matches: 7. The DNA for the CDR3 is TGTGCCAGTGCCTACGGGGACAGGGGTAACTATGGCTACACCTTC. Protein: CASAYGDRGNYGYTF.

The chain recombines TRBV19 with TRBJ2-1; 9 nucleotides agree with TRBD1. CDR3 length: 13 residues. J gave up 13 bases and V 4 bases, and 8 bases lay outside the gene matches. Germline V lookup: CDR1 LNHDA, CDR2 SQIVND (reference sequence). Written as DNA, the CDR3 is TGTGCCAGTAGTAGGGGACAGGGTGGAGGACAGTTCTTC. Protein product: CASSRGQGGGQFF.

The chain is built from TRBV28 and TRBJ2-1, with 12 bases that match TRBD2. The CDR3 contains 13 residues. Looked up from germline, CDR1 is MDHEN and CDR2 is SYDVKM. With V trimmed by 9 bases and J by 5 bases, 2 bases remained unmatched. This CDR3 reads CASRLAGDNEQFF. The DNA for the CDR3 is TGTGCCAGTAGACTAGCGGGGGACAATGAGCAGTTCTTC. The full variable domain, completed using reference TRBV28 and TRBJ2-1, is DVKVTQSSRYLVKRTGEKVFLECVQDMDHENMFWYRQDPGLGLRLIYFSYDVKMKEKGDIPEGYSVSREKKERFSLILESASTNQTSMYLCASRLAGDNEQFFGPGTRLTVL.

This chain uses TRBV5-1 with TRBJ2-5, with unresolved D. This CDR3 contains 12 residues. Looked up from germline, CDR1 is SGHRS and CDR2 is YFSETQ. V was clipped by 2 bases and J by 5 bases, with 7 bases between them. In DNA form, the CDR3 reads TGCGCCAGCAGCTTCGGTGAGGAGACCCAGTACTTC. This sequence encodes CASSFGEETQYF.

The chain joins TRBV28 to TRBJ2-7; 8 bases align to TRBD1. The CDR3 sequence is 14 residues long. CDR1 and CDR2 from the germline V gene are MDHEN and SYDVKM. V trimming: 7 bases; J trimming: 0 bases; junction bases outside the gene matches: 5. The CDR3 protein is CASTKQGGSYEQYF. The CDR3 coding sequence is TGTGCCAGCACCAAACAGGGGGGCTCCTACGAGCAGTACTTC. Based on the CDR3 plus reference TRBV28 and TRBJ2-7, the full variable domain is DVKVTQSSRYLVKRTGEKVFLECVQDMDHENMFWYRQDPGLGLRLIYFSYDVKMKEKGDIPEGYSVSREKKERFSLILESASTNQTSMYLCASTKQGGSYEQYFGPGTRLTVT.

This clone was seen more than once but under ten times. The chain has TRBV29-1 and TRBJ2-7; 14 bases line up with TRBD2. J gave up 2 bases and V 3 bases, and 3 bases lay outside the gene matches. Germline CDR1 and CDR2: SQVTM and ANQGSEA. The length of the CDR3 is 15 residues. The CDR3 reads CSVEGTSGRPYEQYF. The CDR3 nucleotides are TGCAGCGTTGAGGGGACTAGCGGGAGACCCTACGAGCAGTACTTC.

In DNA, the CDR3 is TGCAGCGTTGCGACTCGGACAAAAAAGTACGAGCAGTACTTC. Protein: CSVATRTKKYEQYF. The gene calls are TRBV29-1 and TRBJ2-7, with D possibly matching TRBD1 (5 bases). This CDR3 has 14 amino acids. Looked up from germline, CDR1 is SQVTM and CDR2 is ANQGSEA. V gave up 4 bases and J gave up 4 bases, with 17 bases separating them.